This T cell receptor (beta chain) originates from a study of metastatic and nonmetastatic thyroid tumors (TCRdb year 2020). With respect to the entire study: For patients with malignant and with benign thyroid disease, the researchers compared repertoires between peripheral blood samples and tumor or nodule tissue samples.

Regarding this clone: Its binding antigen is unknown. The sample holds no much larger clone one base away, and base qualities are not on file.

Library creation used PCR. The instrument was an Illumina HiSeq 4000. High-throughput sequencing was used to profile the TCR beta-chain CDR3 region of every patient. Under the source paper's analysis protocol: A classifier to discriminate distant-metastatic papillary thyroid cancer patients was built from CDR3 differences across clinicopathological groups. The Shannon index was used to assess repertoire diversity, and the Morisita-Horn index was used to assess tumor-blood repertoire similarity. TCRdb reanalyzed the raw reads on its own, using fastp at Q25 for trimming and MiXCR for clone calling, and kept in-frame beta chains. What appears here as the V and J calls and clone size reflects TCRdb's work, not the paper's. The sample table lists about 38,000 clones, roughly 25% of them with a count of one. The ten largest account for nearly 10% of the sample. No treatment had been received by any patient before thyroid surgery. Using T-cell receptor beta sequencing, the study looked back at clinical samples from patients collected from 2012 to 2018.

Germline trimming: 3 bases from V, 6 bases from J; junction bases outside gene matches: 10. Via the germline V gene, CDR1 is KGHSH and CDR2 LQKENI. Inclusive of the bounding cysteine and phenylalanine, the CDR3 is 17 residues long. Just CDR3 DNA is preserved here, 51 bases in frame from base 1. Points the paper makes about the study in general: TCR beta diversity was reported as significantly higher in malignant tumors than in benign nodules, in both blood and tumor samples.

Recombination connected TRBV18 to TRBJ2-2; TRBD2 fits 10 bases in the junction. This receptor was identified in a female donor with papillary thyroid cancer or a benign thyroid nodule (not recorded which). Some clones in this sample may be carry-over from other donors' samples. The sample was blood. The DNA sequence is as follows: TGTGCCAGCTCACCCCACCCGGGGCTAGCGGGAGCCGGGGAGCTGTTTTTT. This yields the protein CASSPHPGLAGAGELFF. Here the CDR3 is joined to the reference TRBV18 and TRBJ2-2 genes, and the full variable domain is: NAGVMQNPRHLVRRRGQEARLRCSPMKGHSHVYWYRQLPEEGLKFMVYLQKENIIDESGMPKERFSAEFPKEGPSILRIQQVVRGDSAAYFCASSPHPGLAGAGELFFGEGSRLTVL.